Each of the 32 T cell receptor beta chains below was sequenced from the same sample in a study of CD8 T cells in Susac syndrome. The authors reverse transcribed about 0.5 to 1 ug RNA with random hexamers. MiXCR was run by TCRdb on the immunoSEQ multiplex PCR reads, yielding one entry per CDR3 protein. The table lists around 150,000 distinct CDR3 sequences, around 96% of them singletons. Input material: CD4+ T cells from PBMCs. The source is a human donor with multiple sclerosis.

The genes are TRBV20-1 and TRBJ2-1; TRBD2 agrees at 8 bases. The germline V gene encodes CDR1 DFQATT and CDR2 SNEGSKA (reference sequence). The V segment lost 0 bases and the J segment 8 bases; nucleotides outside the gene matches: 6. This CDR3 is 14 amino acids long. The CDR3 nucleotides are TGCAGTGCTAGAGAAGCGGGGGCTGTGGATGAGCAGTTCTTC. Protein product: CSAREAGAVDEQFF.

The J gene is TRBJ1-1, the V gene TRBV12-3 or TRBV12-4; the D is unclear. CDR3 size: 11 residues. V lost 7 bases and J 6 bases, leaving 9 bases between the germline ends. CDR3 sequence: CASMGFSEAFF. CDR3 DNA: TGTGCCAGCATGGGCTTCTCTGAAGCTTTCTTT.

CDR3: CASSEVWDNSYEQYF. The CDR3 DNA follows: TGTGCCAGCAGTGAAGTATGGGACAACTCCTACGAGCAGTACTTC. The chain joins TRBV2 to TRBJ2-7, with D possibly matching TRBD1 (6 bases). V dropped 1 base and J dropped 0 bases, with 10 bases sitting between them. Germline values: CDR1 SNHLY, CDR2 FYNNEI. This CDR3 is built from 15 residues.

The gene calls are TRBV27 and TRBJ1-1; D is uncertain. Germline V gives CDR1 MNHEY, CDR2 SMNVEV (reference sequence). The ends were cut back, 1 base at V and 0 bases at J, with 6 bases in the middle. This CDR3 spans 14 amino acids. CDR3 bases: TGTGCCAGCAGTTTATTGGGCGTGAACACTGAAGCTTTCTTT. It translates to CASSLLGVNTEAFF.

The chain combines TRBV30 with TRBJ1-5, with D hard to call. V was trimmed by 1 base and J by 3 bases, leaving 16 bases between them. Germline values: CDR1 GTSNPN, CDR2 SVGIG (reference sequence). CDR3 length equals 16 residues. The CDR3 nucleotides are TGTGCCTGGAGTGACCGGGAAGCTCTAGCCAATCAGCCCCAGCATTTT. It encodes CAWSDREALANQPQHF. Full variable domain (outside the CDR3, taken from reference TRBV30 and TRBJ1-5): SQTIHQWPATLVQPVGSPLSLECTVEGTSNPNLYWYRQAAGRGLQLLFYSVGIGQISSEVPQNLSASRPQDRQFILSSKKLLLSDSGFYLCAWSDREALANQPQHFGDGTRLSIL.

This clonotype was picked up one time. The V and J genes are TRBV12-3 or TRBV12-4 and TRBJ2-1; unclear D gene. V was shortened by 2 bases and J by 0 bases, with 11 bases between the two germline ends. This CDR3 spans 16 amino acids. The CDR3 loop reads CASSLSRKSSYNEQFF. The CDR3 nucleotides are TGTGCCAGCAGTTTAAGTCGGAAGAGCTCCTACAATGAGCAGTTCTTC.

This clonotype has only one observation. The V and J genes are TRBV20-1 and TRBJ2-7, with TRBD2 as a possible D gene (6 bases). The V end was cut by 6 bases, the J end by 0 bases, with 21 bases between. The CDR3 contains 16 residues. Germline V gives CDR1 DFQATT, CDR2 SNEGSKA (reference sequence). The CDR3 DNA is TGCAGTGCCCGAACCTCGGGCGGGGCCCTCTCCTACGAGCAGTACTTC. As protein: CSARTSGGALSYEQYF.

V gene TRBV7-9 combines with J gene TRBJ2-1, with 9 bases aligning to TRBD2. V trimming: 1 base; J trimming: 8 bases; junction bases outside the gene matches: 0. The length of the CDR3 is 13 residues. Germline lookup yields CDR1 SEHNR and CDR2 FQNEAQ (reference sequence). The DNA for the CDR3 is TGTGCCAGCAGCTTAGGACTAGCGGATGAGCAGTTCTTC. This translates into CASSLGLADEQFF.

This clonotype showed up just once. The J gene is TRBJ1-2, the V gene TRBV12-3 or TRBV12-4; D might be TRBD1 (6 bases). V was shortened by 5 bases and J by 7 bases, with 20 bases between the two germline ends. The CDR3 is 15 residues long. The CDR3 region has the DNA TGTGCCAGCAGTCGGCCCGGGACACGGGCGGGTGGCTACACCTTC. This codes for CASSRPGTRAGGYTF.

J is TRBJ1-1 and V is TRBV6-1; TRBD1 is a possible D gene (5 bases). Trimming removed 7 bases from V and 1 base from J, with 10 bases in between. The CDR3 is 13 amino acids. Germline assignment: CDR1 MNHNS and CDR2 SASEGT. The CDR3 DNA sequence: TGTGCCAGCATGGGGGACGGGAACACTGAAGCTTTCTTT. It encodes CASMGDGNTEAFF.

This chain connects TRBV3-1 to TRBJ2-3; TRBD2 agrees at 9 bases. Losses at the gene ends were 3 bases for V and 3 bases for J; bases not matched to a gene: 4. Germline assignment: CDR1 LGHDT and CDR2 YNNKEL (reference sequence). The CDR3 extends over 15 amino acids. The CDR3 here is CASSHSGSGTDTQYF. The CDR3 coding sequence is TGTGCCAGCAGCCATAGCGGGAGTGGTACAGATACGCAGTATTTT.

The gene calls are TRBV6-5 and TRBJ2-5; 7 positions match TRBD1. The V gene end was trimmed by 2 bases and the J gene end by 8 bases; junction bases not matched to a gene: 14. This CDR3 comprises 16 residues. In germline, CDR1 is MNHEY, CDR2 SVGAGI. In DNA, the CDR3 is TGTGCCAGCAGTTACACAGGGGCGGGTAGATCGAACACCCAGTACTTC. Its translation is CASSYTGAGRSNTQYF.

Worth noting for this clonotype: An end of the junction does not agree with germline; a read error may underlie this. The chain recombines TRBV18 with TRBJ2-7, with 10 bases matching TRBD1. Germline CDR1 KGHSH, CDR2 LQKENI. CDR3 length: 16 amino acids. The CDR3 DNA sequence: TGTGCCAGCTCACCATCCGGGGACAGGGGAACATCGTCCACGTCCTTC. It is translated as CASSPSGDRGTSSTSF.

This clonotype was detected once. The V and J genes are TRBV9 and TRBJ2-2; weak D call: TRBD1 (6 bases). Germline values: CDR1 SGDLS, CDR2 YYNGEE. V was cut by 4 bases and J by 5 bases, with 12 bases left in between. The CDR3 loop spans 14 amino acids. The CDR3 region has the DNA TGTGCCAGCAGCCTAAAACAGGGAACCGGGGAGCTGTTTTTT. This translates into CASSLKQGTGELFF.

The chain uses TRBV27 and TRBJ2-3, with TRBD2 matching 15 bases. With 5 bases clipped from V and 7 bases from J, the junction kept 16 bases outside the gene matches. The CDR3 runs to 19 residues. Germline CDR1 MNHEY, CDR2 SMNVEV (reference sequence). The CDR3 DNA follows: TGTGCCAGCAGTCCCCAAGGACAGCCAGGACTAGCGGGAGGGAATACGCAGTATTTT. Its protein is CASSPQGQPGLAGGNTQYF.

This chain links TRBV3-1 with TRBJ1-5; the D is unclear. Germline lookup yields CDR1 LGHDT and CDR2 YNNKEL (reference sequence). The CDR3 is 15 residues long. Trimming pared 0 bases from V and 7 bases from J, leaving 13 bases between. In DNA, the CDR3 is TGTGCCAGCAGCCAAGACGCGGGAATGGGGCAGCCCCAGCATTTT. Its translation is CASSQDAGMGQPQHF.

The chain carries TRBV2 and TRBJ1-1; D gene ambiguous. The V end lost 6 bases, the J end lost 1 base, and 9 bases lay between the germline ends. From germline, CDR1 is SNHLY and CDR2 FYNNEI. This CDR3 comprises 13 residues. CDR3 in DNA: TGTGCCAGCAGACCCCACCGGAACACTGAAGCTTTCTTT. This encodes CASRPHRNTEAFF.

The chain recombines TRBV20-1 with TRBJ2-5; D is unresolved. Germline V gene data show CDR1 as DFQATT and CDR2 as SNEGSKA (reference sequence). The CDR3 runs 12 residues. The V gene lost 2 bases and the J gene lost 4 bases, with 8 bases spanning the gap. CDR3 residues: CSARIGSETQYF. As DNA, the CDR3 is TGCAGTGCTAGAATCGGGTCAGAGACCCAGTACTTC.

J is TRBJ1-6 and V is TRBV9; TRBD1 might be the D (5 bases). Trimming took 0 bases from V and 10 from J, leaving 14 bases between them. The length of the CDR3 is 15 residues. Germline V lookup: CDR1 SGDLS, CDR2 YYNGEE. The CDR3: CASSVEPRVESPLHF. Written as DNA, the CDR3 is TGTGCCAGCAGCGTAGAGCCCAGGGTGGAATCACCCCTCCACTTT.

The chain has TRBV15 and TRBJ2-4; 7 positions match TRBD2. This CDR3 has 15 residues. V lost 0 bases to trimming and J lost 8 bases; unmatched junction nucleotides: 7. Germline V lookup: CDR1 LNHNV, CDR2 YYDKDF (reference sequence). The CDR3 DNA is TGTGCCACCAGCAGAGATCGGACTAGGAAGGACATTCAGTACTTC. It encodes CATSRDRTRKDIQYF.

The genes are TRBV6-5 and TRBJ2-1; D not certain. CDR1 MNHEY and CDR2 SVGAGI come from the germline V gene. The V end lost 2 bases, the J end lost 5 bases, and 13 bases lay between the germline ends. The CDR3 is made up of 15 amino acids. CDR3 in DNA: TGTGCCAGCAGTTACCACCCCAGTAGCCACAATGAGCAGTTCTTC. Residues: CASSYHPSSHNEQFF.

The chain uses TRBV20-1 and TRBJ2-7, with D perhaps assigned TRBD1 or TRBD2 (7 bases each). The germline V gene encodes CDR1 DFQATT and CDR2 SNEGSKA (reference sequence). The CDR3 covers 14 residues. V was pared by 6 bases and J by 5 bases, with 20 bases between. This chain's CDR3 is CSAATGQSGDEQYF. CDR3 coding DNA: TGCAGTGCCGCCACGGGACAGAGCGGGGACGAGCAGTACTTC.

The V and J genes are TRBV12-3 or TRBV12-4 and TRBJ2-2; 7 bases line up with TRBD1. J was trimmed by 3 bases and V by 8 bases; bases with no gene match: 6. The CDR3 is 14 residues long. The CDR3 reads CASRRDSYTGELFF. The CDR3 region has the DNA TGTGCCAGCCGCCGGGACAGCTACACCGGGGAGCTGTTTTTT.

The chain combines TRBV20-1 with TRBJ1-5; 7 bases align to TRBD1. J was trimmed by 6 bases and V by 2 bases; bases with no gene match: 1. Germline values: CDR1 DFQATT, CDR2 SNEGSKA (reference sequence). The CDR3 has 12 residues. Here the CDR3 reads CSARSGGQPQHF. The CDR3 nucleotides are TGCAGTGCTAGATCAGGGGGTCAGCCCCAGCATTTT.

The chain has TRBV7-2 and TRBJ2-5, with D uncertain. CDR1 and CDR2 from the germline V gene are SGHTA and FQGNSA. There are 11 residues in the CDR3. V lost 2 bases and J lost 10, with 8 bases in between. CDR3 bases: TGTGCCAGCAGCTTATTAAGTATCCAGTACTTC. Translation gives CASSLLSIQYF. Full variable domain (missing parts from reference TRBV7-2 and TRBJ2-5): GAGVSQSPSNKVTEKGKDVELRCDPISGHTALYWYRQSLGQGLEFLIYFQGNSAPDKSGLPSDRFSAERTGGSVSTLTIQRTQQEDSAVYLCASSLLSIQYFGPGTRLLVL.

The V gene is TRBV20-1, the J gene TRBJ2-4, with D perhaps TRBD1 or TRBD2 (7 bases each). Trimming shortened V by 7 bases and J by 1 base, and 14 bases separated the two germline ends. From germline, CDR1 is DFQATT and CDR2 SNEGSKA (reference sequence). The CDR3 is 14 residues long. The CDR3 sequence: CSVPQGGAKNIQYF. Here the CDR3 DNA reads TGCAGTGTCCCCCAGGGGGGGGCCAAAAACATTCAGTACTTC.

This clonotype was detected only once. The chain has TRBV29-1 and TRBJ2-3, with 7 bases aligning to TRBD1. The trim removed 3 bases at V and 0 bases at J, leaving 9 bases unmatched. The CDR3 length is 16 residues. Germline V gene data show CDR1 as SQVTM and CDR2 as ANQGSEA. For the CDR3, the DNA is TGCAGCGTTGATAAAGGACAGGCCTCTAGCACAGATACGCAGTATTTT. Its protein product is CSVDKGQASSTDTQYF.

This clonotype was counted a single time. The V gene is TRBV29-1, the J gene TRBJ1-2; 7 nucleotides line up with TRBD1. Germline loops: CDR1 SQVTM, CDR2 ANQGSEA. The CDR3 has 13 amino acids. Trimming cost V 7 bases and J 8 bases; bases outside gene matches: 13. CDR3 loop: CSGTIPGTAGYTF. The CDR3 DNA reads as TGCAGCGGGACAATACCCGGGACAGCCGGCTACACCTTC.

In this sample, this clonotype turned up once. The chain couples TRBV20-1 to TRBJ1-4; D remains ambiguous. The V gene lost 3 bases and the J gene lost 3 bases, with 14 bases spanning the gap. The CDR3 length is 15 residues. Germline V gives CDR1 DFQATT, CDR2 SNEGSKA (reference sequence). DNA for the CDR3: TGCAGTGCTAGTCGTGTGGGATCTTCTAATGAAAAACTGTTTTTT. As protein: CSASRVGSSNEKLFF.

This clonotype was recorded only once. V and J are TRBV12-3 or TRBV12-4 and TRBJ2-1, with TRBD1 matching over 7 bases. The CDR3 is 14 residues long. V gave up 5 bases and J gave up 8 bases; unmatched junction bases: 9. The CDR3 DNA reads TGTGCCAGCAGTGTGGGACAGCTAGAAGATGAGCAGTTCTTC. It is translated as CASSVGQLEDEQFF.

The V gene is TRBV29-1, the J gene TRBJ1-1, with 9 bases that match TRBD1. CDR1 is SQVTM, CDR2 ANQGSEA, per germline. After removal of 7 bases from V and 3 bases from J, the junction contained 21 bases not matched to a gene. The CDR3 runs 18 residues. Here the CDR3 DNA reads TGCAGCGCTGCCTTTACCGGGACAGGGAAGGGATTGGACACTGAAGCTTTCTTT. As protein: CSAAFTGTGKGLDTEAFF.

The gene calls are TRBV20-1 and TRBJ2-7; TRBD2 agrees at 7 bases. V lost 6 bases and J lost 0; bases outside the gene matches: 8. Germline V gene data show CDR1 as DFQATT and CDR2 as SNEGSKA (reference sequence). The CDR3 extends over 14 amino acids. The CDR3 DNA is TGCAGTGCCGACTCCGGGGGGAGCTCCTACGAGCAGTACTTC. This codes for CSADSGGSSYEQYF.